This TCR beta chain was retrieved from a study of control samples from healthy donors and cancer patients. Trimming removed 0 bases from V and 3 bases from J, with 4 bases in between. The CDR3 totals 14 residues. Germline CDR1 SGHTS, CDR2 YDEGEE. Only in-frame clones appear in the TCRdb table, and some are missing; sequencing was by immunoSEQ multiplex PCR. This table has tens of thousands of clones, 94% appearing once. The chain employs TRBV5-8 and TRBJ1-6; no clear D gene. Sequencing was carried out using blood. The receptor was derived from a man aged 25 to 45 in good health. CDR3 loop: CASSLADYNSPLHF. CDR3 nucleotides: TGTGCCAGCAGCTTGGCGGACTATAATTCACCCCTCCACTTT.